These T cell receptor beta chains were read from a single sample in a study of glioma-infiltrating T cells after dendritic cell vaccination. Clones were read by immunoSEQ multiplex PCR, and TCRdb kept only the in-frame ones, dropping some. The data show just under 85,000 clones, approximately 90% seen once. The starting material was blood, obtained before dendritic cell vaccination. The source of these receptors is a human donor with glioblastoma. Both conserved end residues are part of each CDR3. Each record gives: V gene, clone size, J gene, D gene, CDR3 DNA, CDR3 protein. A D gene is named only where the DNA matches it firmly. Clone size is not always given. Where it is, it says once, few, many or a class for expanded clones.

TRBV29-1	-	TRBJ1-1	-	TGCAGCGTTGGGGAGTTGGAAGCTTTCTTT	CSVGELEAFF
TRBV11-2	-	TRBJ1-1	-	TGTGCCAGCAGCTTAGATGGCAGGCCAAACACTGAAGCTTTCTTT	CASSLDGRPNTEAFF
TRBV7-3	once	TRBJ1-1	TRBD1	TGTGCCAGCGCGGGGACAGCTAACACTGAAGCTTTCTTT	CASAGTANTEAFF
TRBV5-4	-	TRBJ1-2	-	TGTGCCAGCAGCCGGGACACCAATGGCTACACCTTC	CASSRDTNGYTF
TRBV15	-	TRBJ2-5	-	TGTGCCACCAGCAGAGATCCACAGGGAGACCAAGAGACCCAGTACTTC	CATSRDPQGDQETQYF
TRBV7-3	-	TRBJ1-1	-	TGTGCCAGCAGCGAGCAGGGAAACACTGAAGCTTTCTTT	CASSEQGNTEAFF
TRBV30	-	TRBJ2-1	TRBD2	TGTGCCTGGAGCAGCGGGGTAGACAATGAGCAGTTCTTC	CAWSSGVDNEQFF
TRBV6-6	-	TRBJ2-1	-	TGTGCCAGCAGCCGGGACATATACAATGAGCAGTTCTTC	CASSRDIYNEQFF
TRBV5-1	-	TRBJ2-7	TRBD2	TGCGCCAGCAGCTTGGATAGTAGCGGGAGGGCCAGTGCCTACGAGCAGTACTTC	CASSLDSSGRASAYEQYF
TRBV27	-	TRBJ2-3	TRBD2	TGTGCCAGCAGTGGACTAGCGGGAGTGTCGGATACGCAGTATTTT	CASSGLAGVSDTQYF
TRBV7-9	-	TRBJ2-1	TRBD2	TGTGCCAGCAGCTCTACTAGCGGGGGAGCGAGTAATGAGCAGTTCTTC	CASSSTSGGASNEQFF
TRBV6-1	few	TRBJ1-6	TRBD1	TGTGCCAGCAGCGCCGGGACAGATAATTCACCCCTCCACTTT	CASSAGTDNSPLHF
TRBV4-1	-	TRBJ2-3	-	TGCGCCAGTATGGACTCAGCAGATACGCAGTATTTT	CASMDSADTQYF
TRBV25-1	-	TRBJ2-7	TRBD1	TGTGCCAGCAGAGAGACAGGGGCCCTCTACGAGCAGTACTTC	CASRETGALYEQYF
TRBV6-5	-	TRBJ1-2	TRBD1	TGTGCCAGCAGTTACTCGGGACAGGGCCGCGACTATGGCTACACCTTC	CASSYSGQGRDYGYTF
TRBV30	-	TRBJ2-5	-	TGTGCCTGGAGTGTACTAGGGCGAGAGACCCAGTACTTC	CAWSVLGRETQYF
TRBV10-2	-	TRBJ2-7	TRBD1	TGCGCCAGCACGGACAGGAAAGAATACGAGCAGTACTTC	CASTDRKEYEQYF
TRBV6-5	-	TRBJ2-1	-	TGTGCCAGCAGTTACGCGGACTTTACCTACAATGAGCAGTTCTTC	CASSYADFTYNEQFF